This T cell receptor (beta chain) emerged from a study of OX40 agonist ivuxolimab in advanced cancers. Looking at the study overall: Prior therapy, whether anti-PD-1, anti-PD-L1 or anti-CTLA-4, was allowed, and about 39% had some.

Overall study results and limits: In the expanded peripheral T cells, antigen specificity was never determined. Both blood CD4+ and CD8+ T cells showed clonal growth by week 6 at 0.1 to 3.0 mg/kg.

Repertoires were generated with immunoSEQ multiplex PCR, while TCRdb's copy carries only in-frame clones and drops some. The sample contains about 69,000 clones, approximately 93% of which appear only once. This clone was counted a single time. Its target is unknown. Germline V gene lookup returns CDR1 KGHSH and CDR2 LQKENI. The CDR3 runs 15 residues. V was clipped by 6 bases and J by 0 bases, with 12 bases between them. This chain connects TRBV18 to TRBJ1-5; weak D call: TRBD1 (5 bases). Material: CD4+ or CD8+ T cells sorted from blood, obtained in a trial of the OX40 agonist ivuxolimab. The receptor's source is an adult with an advanced solid tumor such as melanoma, head and neck, liver or kidney cancer. The CDR3 is CASSRGGNSNQPQHF. As DNA, the CDR3 is TGTGCCAGCTCCCGTGGGGGGAATAGCAATCAGCCCCAGCATTTT. Supplemented by reference TRBV18 and TRBJ1-5, the full variable domain reads NAGVMQNPRHLVRRRGQEARLRCSPMKGHSHVYWYRQLPEEGLKFMVYLQKENIIDESGMPKERFSAEFPKEGPSILRIQQVVRGDSAAYFCASSRGGNSNQPQHFGDGTRLSIL.